This TCR beta chain was recorded in a study of a mutant IDH1 vaccine in newly diagnosed glioma. Turning to the study itself: Most had both radiotherapy and temozolomide beforehand; others had only one. General observations from the study: Vaccine-induced immune responses occurred in under 95% of patients.

Comments on this clone: No antigen is known for it.

Only in-frame clones appear in the TCRdb table, and some are missing; sequencing was by immunoSEQ multiplex PCR. Of 56,000 or so clones listed, over 75% are singletons. With V trimmed by 3 bases and J by 7 bases, 9 bases remained unmatched. Germline values: CDR1 SGHTA, CDR2 FQGNSA. The CDR3 spans 15 residues. As for time point: week 47, end of study. The content of each vaccine dose was 300 ug of mutant IDH1 20-mer peptide, and topical imiquimod accompanied it. The sequencing here drew on PBMCs, taken from a glioma patient whose treatment included an IDH1 peptide vaccine. The J gene is TRBJ1-5, the V gene TRBV7-2, with 7 bases identical to TRBD1. The source is a woman aged 40 to 50 with glioma. Some clones in this sample may be carry-over from other donors' samples. The CDR3 bases are TGTGCCAGCAGCTTCCGACAGGGTTCGGAGCAGCCCCAGCATTTT. Its translation is CASSFRQGSEQPQHF.